These T cell receptor beta chains were read from a single sample in a study of blood T cell repertoires in COVID-19. Assay: immunoSEQ multiplex PCR; the TCRdb copy retains only in-frame clones and omits some. The sample has around 290,000 clones; approximately 86% are singletons. Sequencing was done on a sample of peripheral blood. The source is a woman aged 70 to 79 with COVID-19, enrolled during active disease. The CDR3 runs from the conserved cysteine through the conserved F or W. Each record gives: CDR3 length, J gene, D gene, clone size, V gene, CDR3 DNA, CDR3 protein. The D gene is left open where the match is weak. Not all rows give a size; the values are once, few, many and, for expanded clones, a class.

length: 14; J: TRBJ2-5; D: TRBD1; size: NA; V: TRBV19; DNA: TGTGCCAGTAGTATGACAGGGGGCAAGGAGACCCAGTACTTC; CDR3: CASSMTGGKETQYF
length: 19; J: TRBJ2-3; D: TRBD2; size: NA; V: TRBV5-3; DNA: TGTGCCAGAAGCTTCCCCGGGACTAGCGGGGGTAACAGCACAGATACGCAGTATTTT; CDR3: CARSFPGTSGGNSTDTQYF
length: 15; J: TRBJ1-6; D: NA; size: NA; V: TRBV7-2; DNA: TGTGCCAGCAGCTTAGAACTCAGGGCAAGATCACCCCTCCACTTT; CDR3: CASSLELRARSPLHF
length: 15; J: TRBJ2-6; D: NA; size: NA; V: TRBV9; DNA: TGTGCCAGCAGCGCCTCGTACTCTGGGGCCAACGTCCTGACTTTC; CDR3: CASSASYSGANVLTF
length: 17; J: TRBJ2-2; D: TRBD2; size: NA; V: TRBV5-1; DNA: TGCGCCAGCAGCCCATCAACTAGCGGGGGGAGTACCGGGGAGCTGTTTTTT; CDR3: CASSPSTSGGSTGELFF
length: 15; J: TRBJ1-2; D: NA; size: NA; V: TRBV11-2; DNA: TGTGCCAGCAGCTTAGATTCAACAGGGTTCTATGGCTACACCTTC; CDR3: CASSLDSTGFYGYTF
length: 16; J: TRBJ2-7; D: TRBD2; size: NA; V: TRBV5-1; DNA: TGCGCCAGCAGCTTGGAGGGCCGGGGGGGTTCGTCCGAGCAGTACTTC; CDR3: CASSLEGRGGSSEQYF
length: 15; J: TRBJ1-1; D: NA; size: NA; V: TRBV5-1; DNA: TGCGCCAGCAGCGTCCAGTTACAGGGGAACACTGAAGCTTTCTTT; CDR3: CASSVQLQGNTEAFF
length: 14; J: TRBJ2-5; D: NA; size: NA; V: TRBV4-2; DNA: TGTGCCAGCAGCCAAGTAGAGGCTGCAGGGTCCCAGTACTTC; CDR3: CASSQVEAAGSQYF
length: 16; J: TRBJ1-2; D: NA; size: NA; V: TRBV14; DNA: TGTGCCAGCAGCCGCGTGACAGACCAAGCTAACTATGGCTACACCTTC; CDR3: CASSRVTDQANYGYTF
length: 15; J: TRBJ1-3; D: NA; size: few; V: TRBV7-9; DNA: TGTGCCAGCAGCTTGGGGCAGTTCCAAGGGAACACCATATATTTT; CDR3: CASSLGQFQGNTIYF
length: 16; J: TRBJ1-2; D: TRBD1; size: NA; V: TRBV3-1/TRBV3-2; DNA: TGTGCCAGCAGCCAAGGCCGGGACAGTTATAACTATGGCTACACCTTC; CDR3: CASSQGRDSYNYGYTF
length: 13; J: TRBJ1-2; D: NA; size: once; V: TRBV19; DNA: TGTGCCAGTATCCCCTCGGGAGCCTATGGCTACACCTTC; CDR3: CASIPSGAYGYTF
length: 16; J: TRBJ2-1; D: TRBD2; size: NA; V: TRBV3-1/TRBV3-2; DNA: TGTGCCAGCGCGGTCTCAACTAGCGGGGGGCGCAATGAGCAGTTCTTC; CDR3: CASAVSTSGGRNEQFF
length: 14; J: TRBJ2-1; D: NA; size: NA; V: TRBV14; DNA: TGTGCCAGCAGCCCGATGAGAGGGTACAATGAGCAGTTCTTC; CDR3: CASSPMRGYNEQFF
length: 12; J: TRBJ2-5; D: NA; size: NA; V: TRBV28; DNA: TGTGCCAGCAGTTTGGCAGGGGAGACCCAGTACTTC; CDR3: CASSLAGETQYF
length: 15; J: TRBJ2-7; D: TRBD1; size: NA; V: TRBV5-1; DNA: TGCGCTAGCAGCCCGGGACAGGGAGCGTCCTACGAGCAGTACTTC; CDR3: CASSPGQGASYEQYF
length: 13; J: TRBJ1-2; D: TRBD1; size: NA; V: TRBV2; DNA: TGTGCCAGCAGTGATGGACAGGGAAGGGGAGCCACCTTC; CDR3: CASSDGQGRGATF
length: 13; J: TRBJ1-4; D: NA; size: NA; V: TRBV20-1; DNA: TGCAGTGCTAGTTACCGAGGCGATGAAAAACTGTTTTTT; CDR3: CSASYRGDEKLFF
length: 13; J: TRBJ1-1; D: NA; size: few; V: TRBV9; DNA: TGTGCCAGCAGCGTAGGGAGTAACACTGAAGCTTTCTTT; CDR3: CASSVGSNTEAFF
length: 15; J: TRBJ1-4; D: NA; size: NA; V: TRBV7-2; DNA: TGTGCCAGCAGCTACGACAGACTCGCTAATGAAAAACTGTTTTTT; CDR3: CASSYDRLANEKLFF
length: 14; J: TRBJ2-7; D: NA; size: NA; V: TRBV2; DNA: TGTGCCAGCAGGCAGGACGGACAGATCTACGAGCAGTACTTC; CDR3: CASRQDGQIYEQYF
length: 16; J: TRBJ1-6; D: NA; size: NA; V: TRBV9; DNA: TGTGCCAGCAGCGTAGATAGGTCAGGGCCCAATTCACCCCTCCACTTT; CDR3: CASSVDRSGPNSPLHF
length: 17; J: TRBJ2-7; D: NA; size: NA; V: TRBV18; DNA: TGTGCCAGCCTCCCCGACGTTCAAGCGGGCCTCTCCTACGAGCAGTACTTC; CDR3: CASLPDVQAGLSYEQYF
length: 14; J: TRBJ2-3; D: NA; size: NA; V: TRBV19; DNA: TGTGCCAGTAGAACAGGGTACGGGACAGATACGCAGTATTTT; CDR3: CASRTGYGTDTQYF
length: 16; J: TRBJ2-5; D: TRBD2; size: once; V: TRBV9; DNA: TGTGCCAGCAGCGTAGGAGCCCCGGGGGAGGGGGAGACCCAGTACTTC; CDR3: CASSVGAPGEGETQYF
length: 14; J: TRBJ1-1; D: NA; size: NA; V: TRBV30; DNA: TGTGCCTGGATCGGCCGGGGGATGGGCACTGAAGCTTTCTTT; CDR3: CAWIGRGMGTEAFF
length: 15; J: TRBJ1-2; D: TRBD1; size: NA; V: TRBV9; DNA: TGTGCCAGCAGCGTAGGGACAGGTGGTCCCTATGGCTACACCTTC; CDR3: CASSVGTGGPYGYTF
length: 16; J: TRBJ2-1; D: TRBD1; size: NA; V: TRBV6-6; DNA: TGTGCCAGCAGTTCCGGGACAGGGGTACTCCGCAATGAGCAGTTCTTC; CDR3: CASSSGTGVLRNEQFF
length: 15; J: TRBJ2-5; D: TRBD2; size: NA; V: TRBV13; DNA: TGTGCCAGCAGCTCTAGCGGGGGGGCGGAAGAGACCCAGTACTTC; CDR3: CASSSSGGAEETQYF
length: 15; J: TRBJ2-1; D: TRBD2; size: NA; V: TRBV6-5; DNA: TGTGCCAGCAGTTACTCTAGCGGGGGGGCCAGTGAGCAGTTCTTC; CDR3: CASSYSSGGASEQFF
length: 16; J: TRBJ2-2; D: NA; size: NA; V: TRBV4-1; DNA: TGCGCCAGCAGCCTAGCGGGACAGGGAGTCACCGGGGAGCTGTTTTTT; CDR3: CASSLAGQGVTGELFF
length: 14; J: TRBJ1-1; D: TRBD1; size: once; V: TRBV28; DNA: TGTGCCAGCAGACTCGGGACAGCGAACACTGAAGCTTTCTTT; CDR3: CASRLGTANTEAFF
length: 15; J: TRBJ2-7; D: TRBD2; size: NA; V: TRBV11-3; DNA: TGTGCCAGCAGCCCGGGGGGACTGGACAACTACGAGCAGTACTTC; CDR3: CASSPGGLDNYEQYF
length: 16; J: TRBJ1-6; D: TRBD1; size: NA; V: TRBV2; DNA: TGTGCCAGCAGTGGGACAGGGGGCTCCTATAATTCACCCCTCCACTTT; CDR3: CASSGTGGSYNSPLHF
length: 14; J: TRBJ1-4; D: NA; size: NA; V: TRBV5-1; DNA: TGCGCCAGCAGCCGAGCAGGGGAGGGGGAAAAACTGTTTTTT; CDR3: CASSRAGEGEKLFF
length: 16; J: TRBJ2-1; D: TRBD1; size: NA; V: TRBV23-1; DNA: TGCGCCAGCAGTCCTCCGGGACAGAGTATTAGGAATGAGCAGTTCTTC; CDR3: CASSPPGQSIRNEQFF
length: 15; J: TRBJ2-3; D: TRBD2; size: NA; V: TRBV4-1; DNA: TGCGCCAGCAGCCAAGAAGCGGGGGGTGCAGATACGCAGTATTTT; CDR3: CASSQEAGGADTQYF
length: 14; J: TRBJ2-7; D: NA; size: NA; V: TRBV11-2; DNA: TGTGCCAGCAGCCCTGGGGGGGCGGAGTGGGAGCAGTACTTC; CDR3: CASSPGGAEWEQYF
length: 15; J: TRBJ2-2; D: TRBD1; size: NA; V: TRBV11-2; DNA: TGTGCCAGCAGCCGACAGGGCGCGAACACCGGGGAGCTGTTTTTT; CDR3: CASSRQGANTGELFF
length: 13; J: TRBJ2-7; D: TRBD1; size: NA; V: TRBV29-1; DNA: TGCAGCGTTAGGGACAGGGTCGAGTCCGAGCAGTACTTC; CDR3: CSVRDRVESEQYF
length: 16; J: TRBJ1-2; D: TRBD1; size: NA; V: TRBV24-1; DNA: TGTGCCACCAGTGATGGCCGGGACAGGGAATACTATGGCTACACCTTC; CDR3: CATSDGRDREYYGYTF
length: 13; J: TRBJ1-2; D: TRBD1; size: NA; V: TRBV3-1/TRBV3-2; DNA: TGTGCCAGCAGACCGACAGGGGGCTTTGGCTACACCTTC; CDR3: CASRPTGGFGYTF
length: 15; J: TRBJ2-2; D: TRBD2; size: NA; V: TRBV5-1; DNA: TGCGCCAGCAGCCCCTACGGGGGGGGCACCGGGGAGCTGTTTTTT; CDR3: CASSPYGGGTGELFF
length: 13; J: TRBJ2-7; D: NA; size: NA; V: TRBV4-1; DNA: TGCGCCAGCAGCCAAGGACAGTTCTACGAGCAGTACTTC; CDR3: CASSQGQFYEQYF
length: 18; J: TRBJ2-5; D: TRBD2; size: NA; V: TRBV2; DNA: TGTGCCAGCAGTGAAAGGGGACTAGCGGGCGATACTCAAGAGACCCAGTACTTC; CDR3: CASSERGLAGDTQETQYF
length: 13; J: TRBJ2-7; D: TRBD1; size: NA; V: TRBV6-6; DNA: TGTGCCAGCATGATGACAGGGGGGTACGAGCAGTACTTC; CDR3: CASMMTGGYEQYF